This TCR beta chain was obtained from a study of blood T cell repertoires in COVID-19 (dated by TCRdb to about 2020). Concerning the study at large: Collaborator samples came from the United States, Italy and Spain and covered acute and convalescent phases of COVID-19. The prospective study material was composed of cDNA or gDNA derived from T cells, B-cell-depleted T cells, or PBMCs. The repertoires were made available in a free public database intended to serve as a resource for research on the immune response to SARS-CoV-2. Sample metadata almost always included a de-identified subject ID, COVID-19 status, age in years and sex. Where HLA class I and class II types were available, the types were taken from metadata supplied by the sample provider, not from assay-based typing. The samples were drawn from the first 160 participants of the ongoing ImmuneRACE study and from some 1,300 subjects provided by 6 global collaborators. Subjects who had been exposed to COVID-19, were actively infected with it, or had recovered from it provided the deeply sampled blood TCRbeta repertoires that made up the dataset.

To note about this clone: The antigen this receptor binds is unknown. Base quality data are lacking; no much larger clone is found one base away.

The research as a whole found: The quantity of clinical and demographic metadata differed by source and by participant and was supplied without curation.

TCRbeta CDR3 regions were amplified from genomic DNA using the immunoSEQ Assay, a bias-controlled multiplex PCR. In the source study's methods: Nucleated cell counts per sample were estimated from amplification of reference gene primers within the assay. To quantify the absolute abundance of each unique TCRbeta CDR3 rearrangement, sequence reads were collapsed and filtered. For each sample, productive Simpson clonality was calculated as the square root of Simpson's diversity index across productive rearrangements. TCRdb re-hosts the immuneACCESS table, in-frame sequences only. Its copies lack some clones; in the studies checked, an unresolved V gene accounts for under half of them, and the cause for the rest is not known. V and J calls and clone size are those listed in that table; D and trimming were worked out from the DNA. The sample has roughly 250,000 clones on record, more than 80% of them singletons. The ten top clones hold over 3.5% of the sample.

CDR3 length: 16 amino acids, cysteine to phenylalanine. Of all the DNA, just the CDR3 is kept, 48 bases in frame from base 1. The germline V end is reduced by 2 bases and the J end by 0 bases; junction bases left unmatched: 2. CDR1 and CDR2 (MNHEY, SVGAGI) derive from the germline V gene. Collaborating institutions collected whole blood in K2EDTA tubes following their own protocols. Collaborator samples were shipped for TCRbeta analysis as frozen whole blood, isolated PBMCs, or DNA extracted from either sample type. The V and J genes are TRBV6-5 and TRBJ2-3; 10 of the junction bases match TRBD2. What was sequenced was peripheral blood. This receptor was taken from a woman in her thirties or forties with acute or convalescent COVID-19. The DNA is as follows: TGTGCCAGCAGTTACCCACTAGCGGGGAGCACAGATACGCAGTATTTT. Translated, it gives CASSYPLAGSTDTQYF.